Included here is one TCR beta chain sequence, with context. Its antigen is still unknown. The sample is drawn from a study of beta chain features in type 1 diabetes. Study-wide background: In all, 107,917,701 sorted cells from all samples were analyzed. Study results and limitations: Since sequencing was performed on cDNA, cells with high TCR expression could be over-represented. Patients' naive, central memory and Treg TCRB repertoires seemed closer to one another than those of healthy donors. People with Type 1 diabetes carried modestly yet significantly shorter TCRB CDR3s in all four CD4+ subsets.

The sequenced template was cDNA made from the entire isolated RNA. Generated by immunoSEQ multiplex PCR, the TCRdb table keeps only in-frame clones and is missing some. There are hundreds of thousands of clones in the sample; 9.5% to 13% occur only once, and around 0.017% lies in the top ten. V gave up 3 bases and J gave up 7 bases, with 16 bases separating them. CDR1 and CDR2 from the germline V gene are SQVTM and ANQGSEA. The CDR3 is made up of 14 amino acids. Donors contributed one heparinised blood draw apiece, averaging about 116 mL. This TCR was sampled from a man aged 25 to 45 with type 1 diabetes. This chain links TRBV29-1 with TRBJ2-1; maybe TRBD1 (5 bases). Sequencing was done on a sample of naive CD4+ T cells from blood. The CDR3 is CSVDVSHTGNEQFF. CDR3 coding DNA: TGCAGCGTTGACGTGAGTCATACAGGAAATGAGCAGTTCTTC.